Here is one T cell receptor (beta chain) with its context. V was cut by 5 bases and J by 8 bases, with 13 bases left in between. The CDR3 has 13 residues. The germline CDR1 and CDR2 sequences are SGHTA and FQGNSA. This sample is part of a study of blood T cells in healthy people across ages. A J-beta primer mix and a sample-barcoded 5' primer were used in a second PCR of about 7 to 12 cycles. One entry per CDR3 protein results from TCRdb running MiXCR on the 5' RACE reads. The sample holds some 930,000 distinct CDR3 sequences, almost 30% seen once. The same data also contributed to another study, on T cells of mothers and their children.

This TCR came from a woman aged 40 to 55 in good health. The chain links TRBV7-2 to TRBJ1-5; D possibly corresponds to TRBD1 (5 bases). The material sequenced was blood. This CDR3 reads CASSPKAGEPQHF. The CDR3 DNA reads TGTGCCAGCAGCCCAAAAGCGGGGGAGCCCCAGCATTTT.